These T cell receptor beta chains were read from a single sample in a study of naive and memory T cell subsets. TCRdb used MiXCR to reprocess the 5' RACE reads, holding one entry per CDR3 protein. The data hold 55,000 to 70,000 distinct CDR3 sequences, with about 7% observed a single time. Every receptor here comes from a male donor in good health. Both conserved end residues are part of each CDR3. A D gene is named only where the DNA matches it firmly. Size values are once, few and many counts, or a class for expanded clones, and some rows have none.

length,size,J,V,D,DNA,CDR3
15,few,TRBJ2-3,TRBV6-1,-,TGTGCCAGCAGTGAAGGCAGTCTAGAATCAGATACGCAGTATTTT,CASSEGSLESDTQYF
14,-,TRBJ2-3,TRBV20-1,TRBD2,TGCAGTGCTAGACTAGCGGGATTCACAGATACGCAGTATTTT,CSARLAGFTDTQYF
14,-,TRBJ2-1,TRBV19,-,TGTGCCAGTAAGGCGACAGGCGATTACAATGAGCAGTTCTTC,CASKATGDYNEQFF
17,few,TRBJ2-5,TRBV5-1,TRBD2,TGCGCCAGCAGTCTTGTTAGCGGGGGCCCGTACCAAGAGACCCAGTACTTC,CASSLVSGGPYQETQYF
13,-,TRBJ1-4,TRBV19,-,TGTGCCAGTAGTACGCCCTCGAATGAAAAACTGTTTTTT,CASSTPSNEKLFF
10,many,TRBJ2-5,TRBV29-1,-,TGCAGCACTACCACGGAGACCCAGTACTTC,CSTTTETQYF
14,many,TRBJ1-1,TRBV11-2,-,TGTGCCAGCATCAACCCCCGCCCGGGGACTGAAGCTTTCTTT,CASINPRPGTEAFF
16,many,TRBJ1-3,TRBV4-2,-,TGTGCCAGCAGCCAACAACCCACAGGTCCGGGAAACACCATATATTTT,CASSQQPTGPGNTIYF
16,many,TRBJ2-3,TRBV6-1,-,TGTGCCAGCAGTTACATTTTCAGGGTGAGCACAGATACGCAGTATTTT,CASSYIFRVSTDTQYF
15,-,TRBJ2-2,TRBV12-3/TRBV12-4,TRBD2,TGTGCCAGCAGTTTCTGGGGGGGGGACACCGGGGAGCTGTTTTTT,CASSFWGGDTGELFF
15,-,TRBJ1-3,TRBV19,-,TGTGCCAGTAGTATTGACTGGGAGGCTGGAAACACCATATATTTT,CASSIDWEAGNTIYF
14,many,TRBJ1-2,TRBV6-1,-,TGTGCCAGCAGTGAAGCCAGACAGCGCGGTCATGACACCTTC,CASSEARQRGHDTF
14,few,TRBJ1-2,TRBV6-5,TRBD1,TGTGCCAGCAGTTGGCAGGGGGCGTCTAGGGGCTACACCTTC,CASSWQGASRGYTF
14,-,TRBJ2-4,TRBV12-3/TRBV12-4,-,TGTGCCAGCAGTGGGGGGACAGCCAAAAACATTCAGTACTTC,CASSGGTAKNIQYF
15,few,TRBJ1-2,TRBV5-1,-,TGCGCCAGCAGCTCCCAGGTAGACGGGCGCTATGGCTACACCTTC,CASSSQVDGRYGYTF
15,many,TRBJ1-5,TRBV19,-,TGTGCCAGTAGGTCGGGCTTTAATAGCAATCAGCCCCAGCATTTT,CASRSGFNSNQPQHF
13,few,TRBJ2-3,TRBV5-1,-,TGCGCCAGCCGGGATATCAGCACAGATACGCAGTATTTT,CASRDISTDTQYF
15,many,TRBJ1-1,TRBV10-3,TRBD1,TGTGCCATCAGTGACCCGACAGGGAGAGACACTGAAGCTTTCTTT,CAISDPTGRDTEAFF
13,few,TRBJ2-7,TRBV6-7,-,TGTGCCAGCAGTTACACGCGTCTCTACGAGCAGTACTTC,CASSYTRLYEQYF
14,many,TRBJ1-4,TRBV27,-,TGTGCCAGCAGACTACAGGGTACTGGTGAAAAACTGTTTTTT,CASRLQGTGEKLFF
11,-,TRBJ2-7,TRBV7-9,-,TGTGCCAGCAGCCCCTCGATCGAGCAGTACTTC,CASSPSIEQYF
15,many,TRBJ2-7,TRBV10-3,-,TGTGCCATCAGTGAGTCTACGGGTTTTGGCTACGAGCAGTACTTC,CAISESTGFGYEQYF
12,few,TRBJ2-5,TRBV12-3/TRBV12-4,-,TGTGCCAGCACCTCCCTAGAAGAGACCCAGTACTTC,CASTSLEETQYF
15,-,TRBJ2-7,TRBV7-2,-,TGTGCCAGCAGCTTCTCTGTTGCGAGCTCCTACGAGCAGTACTTC,CASSFSVASSYEQYF
16,few,TRBJ1-1,TRBV14,TRBD1,TGTGCCAGCAGCACGGGACAGCCCTATATGAACACTGAAGCTTTCTTT,CASSTGQPYMNTEAFF
14,many,TRBJ1-3,TRBV9,-,TGTGCCAGCAGCGTCGGGACACTTGGAAACACCATATATTTT,CASSVGTLGNTIYF
12,few,TRBJ2-3,TRBV30,TRBD2,TGTGCCTCGCGGGAGGGCCCTGATACGCAGTATTTT,CASREGPDTQYF
14,few,TRBJ2-5,TRBV2,-,TGTGCCAGCAGTGAGGCGATGCGCGCAGGTGACCAGTACTTC,CASSEAMRAGDQYF
15,-,TRBJ1-4,TRBV15,-,TGTGCCACCAGCAGAGATCTCAGGGGAGGTGAAAAACTGTTTTTT,CATSRDLRGGEKLFF
14,-,TRBJ1-6,TRBV9,-,TGTGCCAGCAGCGTAGAGAGTAAGAATTCACCCCTCCACTTT,CASSVESKNSPLHF
16,-,TRBJ1-2,TRBV7-6,-,TGTGCCAGCAGCTTAGTAGCGGAGGGTCCTTACTATGGCTACACCTTC,CASSLVAEGPYYGYTF
16,-,TRBJ2-2,TRBV5-6,-,TGTGCCAGCAGCGGAGTGGGGGGCCTCGACACCGGGGAGCTGTTTTTT,CASSGVGGLDTGELFF
16,-,TRBJ2-5,TRBV6-5,-,TGTGCCAGCAGCCCGTCCCTCCCCGGTTTCCAAGAGACCCAGTACTTC,CASSPSLPGFQETQYF
12,few,TRBJ2-4,TRBV12-3/TRBV12-4,-,TGTGCCAGCAGCGTCGGACTGAACATTCAGTACTTC,CASSVGLNIQYF
14,many,TRBJ1-1,TRBV12-3/TRBV12-4,-,TGTGCCAGCAGTTCCGGGATCCATCGGACTGAAGCTTTCTTT,CASSSGIHRTEAFF
14,-,TRBJ2-5,TRBV12-3/TRBV12-4,-,TGTGCCAGCAGTCCAAGGGACTCCCGCGCGACCCAGTACTTC,CASSPRDSRATQYF
19,-,TRBJ2-4,TRBV6-5,TRBD2,TGTGCCAGCAGCCCTATAGGCGAAGCGGGAGGGTCGACCAAAAACATTCAGTACTTC,CASSPIGEAGGSTKNIQYF
16,many,TRBJ2-3,TRBV11-2,TRBD2,TGTGCCAGCAGCTTAGTATGGGGGGGTGGCACAGATACGCAGTATTTT,CASSLVWGGGTDTQYF
15,-,TRBJ2-7,TRBV11-2,TRBD2,TGTGCCAGCAGCTTAGGCCTAGCGGGGTTGCACGAGCAGTACTTC,CASSLGLAGLHEQYF
13,few,TRBJ2-2,TRBV7-9,-,TGTGCCAGCAGCTCGCAATTCACCGGGGAGCTGTTTTTT,CASSSQFTGELFF
11,-,TRBJ1-2,TRBV7-2,-,TGTGCCAGCGAGGTTCCCTATGGCTACACCTTC,CASEVPYGYTF
15,many,TRBJ1-5,TRBV12-5,TRBD1,TGTGCTAGTGGTTTGTGGGACAGGGAAGGACAGCCCCAGCATTTT,CASGLWDREGQPQHF
14,-,TRBJ1-1,TRBV18,-,TGTGCCAGCTCACCGACAGCCCTGAACACTGAAGCTTTCTTT,CASSPTALNTEAFF
19,-,TRBJ2-5,TRBV5-1,TRBD2,TGCGCCAGCAGCCTAGGGGGACTAGCGGGGGCCGGCCAGCTAAAGACCCAGTACTTC,CASSLGGLAGAGQLKTQYF
14,many,TRBJ2-2,TRBV12-5,-,TGTGCTAGTGGTTTGGACAGGGTAGCCGGGGAGCTGTTTTTT,CASGLDRVAGELFF
16,many,TRBJ1-2,TRBV6-5,-,TGTGCCAGCAAAAAGAGGGTCCGGTTCACCAACTATGGCTACACCTTC,CASKKRVRFTNYGYTF
11,-,TRBJ2-1,TRBV10-2,-,TGCGCCAGCGGGGAGGTCTATGAGCAGTTCTTC,CASGEVYEQFF
15,few,TRBJ2-7,TRBV6-6,-,TGTGCCAGCAGTCCACGTGTTGGGACATACTACGAGCAGTACTTC,CASSPRVGTYYEQYF
15,many,TRBJ2-5,TRBV20-1,-,TGCAGTGCTAGAGATATGGGGGGGGGCGGACAGACCCAGTACTTC,CSARDMGGGGQTQYF
14,few,TRBJ2-5,TRBV5-1,-,TGCGCCAGCAGCCCGCCGGACGTCCAAGGGACCCAGTACTTC,CASSPPDVQGTQYF
15,-,TRBJ1-5,TRBV5-5,-,TGTGCCAGCAGCGCGTACGGGAATAGCAATCAGCCCCAGCATTTT,CASSAYGNSNQPQHF
15,-,TRBJ2-7,TRBV27,TRBD2,TGTGCCAGCAGTTTATCACTAGCGGGGGCCTACGAGCAGTACTTC,CASSLSLAGAYEQYF
16,many,TRBJ2-7,TRBV25-1,-,TGTGCCAGCAGTGAAGAGGTAGGGAGGAGCTCCTACGAGCAGTACTTC,CASSEEVGRSSYEQYF
16,-,TRBJ1-1,TRBV11-2,-,TGTGCCAGCAGCGCCAACCCCCCCGGAATGAACACTGAAGCTTTCTTT,CASSANPPGMNTEAFF
16,-,TRBJ2-7,TRBV7-6,TRBD2,TGTGCCAGCAGCCGTACAGCGGCGGGAGGAAGGGACGAGCAGTACTTC,CASSRTAAGGRDEQYF